This T cell receptor (beta chain) was identified in a study of cytomegalovirus exposure and HLA in healthy donors. Study as a whole: Ancestry clustering placed around 80% of approximately 420 genotyped donors in the Caucasian-associated cluster.

For this clone: Its antigen is unknown.

The study's findings and limits: HLA-A and HLA-B allele assignments for most subjects were reportedly predicted accurately using TCR beta sequences. Later analysis indicated greater clonal expansion among HLA-associated TCR beta chains than among equally common other chains. Among TCR beta chains, those listed as cytomegalovirus-associated numbered some 160.

The PCR was carried out with 60 Vbeta primers and 13 Jbeta primers. The repertoire was sequenced with immunoSEQ multiplex PCR; TCRdb's copy has only in-frame clones and lacks some. This repertoire includes about 190,000 clones. This CDR3 is built from 15 residues. With 4 bases clipped from V and 1 base from J, the junction kept 7 bases outside the gene matches. The germline gives CDR1 MDHEN, CDR2 SYDVKM. The clonotype was recovered from a man aged 30 to 45 in good health and CMV-seronegative. Sequencing was performed on PBMCs. The chain has TRBV28 and TRBJ2-7; 7 bases line up with TRBD2. The CDR3 nucleotides read TGTGCCAGCAGTTCGAGCGGGATAGGTTCCTACGAGCAGTACTTC. Its protein product is CASSSSGIGSYEQYF.